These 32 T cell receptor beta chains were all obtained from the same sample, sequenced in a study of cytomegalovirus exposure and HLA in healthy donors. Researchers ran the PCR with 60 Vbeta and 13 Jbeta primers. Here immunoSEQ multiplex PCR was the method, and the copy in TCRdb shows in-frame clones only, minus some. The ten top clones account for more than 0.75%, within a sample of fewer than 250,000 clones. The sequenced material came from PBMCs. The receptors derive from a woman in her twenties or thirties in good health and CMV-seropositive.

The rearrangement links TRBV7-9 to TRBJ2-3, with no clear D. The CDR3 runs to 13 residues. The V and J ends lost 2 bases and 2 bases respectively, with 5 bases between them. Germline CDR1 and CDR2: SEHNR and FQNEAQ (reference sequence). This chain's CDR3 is CASSLQATDTQYF. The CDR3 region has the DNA TGTGCCAGCAGCTTACAGGCCACAGATACGCAGTATTTT.

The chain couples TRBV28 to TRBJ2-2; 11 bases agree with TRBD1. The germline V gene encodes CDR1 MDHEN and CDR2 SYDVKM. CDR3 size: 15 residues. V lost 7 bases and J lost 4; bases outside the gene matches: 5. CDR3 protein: CASTPGTGGTGELFF. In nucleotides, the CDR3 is TGTGCCAGCACCCCAGGGACAGGGGGCACCGGGGAGCTGTTTTTT.

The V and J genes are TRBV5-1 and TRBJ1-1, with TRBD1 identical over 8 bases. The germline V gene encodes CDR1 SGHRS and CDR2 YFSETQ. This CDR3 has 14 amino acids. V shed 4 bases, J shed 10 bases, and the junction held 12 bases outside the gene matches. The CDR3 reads CASSQVPGQERAFF. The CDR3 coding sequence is TGCGCCAGCAGCCAAGTCCCGGGACAGGAACGAGCTTTCTTT. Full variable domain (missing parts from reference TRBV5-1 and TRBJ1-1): KAGVTQTPRYLIKTRGQQVTLSCSPISGHRSVSWYQQTPGQGLQFLFEYFSETQRNKGNFPGRFSGRQFSNSRSEMNVSTLELGDSALYLCASSQVPGQERAFFGQGTRLTVV.

The CDR3 here is CASSQDRTGRGRVGNQPQHF. CDR3 bases: TGCGCCAGCAGCCAAGATCGGACAGGGAGGGGGCGGGTAGGAAATCAGCCCCAGCATTTT. The gene calls are TRBV4-1 and TRBJ1-5; TRBD1 agrees at 8 bases. The CDR3 consists of 20 residues. Trimming took 0 bases from V and 4 from J; bases not matched to a gene: 17. Germline V gene sequence: CDR1 MGHRA, CDR2 YSYEKL.

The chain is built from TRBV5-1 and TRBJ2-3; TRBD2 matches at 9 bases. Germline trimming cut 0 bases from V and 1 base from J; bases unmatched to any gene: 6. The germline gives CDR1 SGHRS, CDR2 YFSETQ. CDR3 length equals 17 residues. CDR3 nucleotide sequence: TGCGCCAGCAGCTTGGACCCCGCTAGCGGGGGCACAGATACGCAGTATTTT. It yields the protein CASSLDPASGGTDTQYF.

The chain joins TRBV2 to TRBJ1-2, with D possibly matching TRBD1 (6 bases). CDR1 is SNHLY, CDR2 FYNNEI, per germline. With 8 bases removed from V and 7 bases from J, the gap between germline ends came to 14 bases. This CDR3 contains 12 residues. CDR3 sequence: CASPRGAGGYTF. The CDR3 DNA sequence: TGTGCCAGCCCTCGGGGGGCGGGTGGCTACACCTTC.

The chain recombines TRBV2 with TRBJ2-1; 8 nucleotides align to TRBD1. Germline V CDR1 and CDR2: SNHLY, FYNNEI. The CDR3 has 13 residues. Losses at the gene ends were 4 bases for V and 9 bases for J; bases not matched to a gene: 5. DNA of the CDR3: TGTGCCAGCAGTGCGGACAGGGCGTCTGAGCAGTTCTTC. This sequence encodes CASSADRASEQFF.

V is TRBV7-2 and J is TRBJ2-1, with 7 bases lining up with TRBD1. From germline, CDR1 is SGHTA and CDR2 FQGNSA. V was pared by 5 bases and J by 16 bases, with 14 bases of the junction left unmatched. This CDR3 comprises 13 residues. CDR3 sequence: CASSQGQDQNSFF. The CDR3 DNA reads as TGTGCCAGCAGCCAAGGACAGGACCAAAATAGTTTCTTC.

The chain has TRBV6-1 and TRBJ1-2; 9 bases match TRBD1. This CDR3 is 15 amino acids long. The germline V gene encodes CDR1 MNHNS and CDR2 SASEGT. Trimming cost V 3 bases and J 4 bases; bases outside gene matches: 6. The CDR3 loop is CASSEDRGSGYGYTF. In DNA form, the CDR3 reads TGTGCCAGCAGTGAGGACAGGGGCTCAGGCTATGGCTACACCTTC.

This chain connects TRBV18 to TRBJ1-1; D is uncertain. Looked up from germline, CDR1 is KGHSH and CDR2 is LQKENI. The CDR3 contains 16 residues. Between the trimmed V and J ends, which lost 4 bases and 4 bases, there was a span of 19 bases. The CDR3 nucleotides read TGTGCCAGCTCACTCGTATCGGGATTTGGGAGCACTGAAGCTTTCTTT. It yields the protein CASSLVSGFGSTEAFF.

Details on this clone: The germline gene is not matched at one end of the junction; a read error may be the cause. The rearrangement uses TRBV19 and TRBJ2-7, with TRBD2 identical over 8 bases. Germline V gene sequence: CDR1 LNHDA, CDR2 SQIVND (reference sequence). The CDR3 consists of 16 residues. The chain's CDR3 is CASSLEASGSSYEQYF. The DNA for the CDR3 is TGTGCCAGTAGTCTAGAGGCTAGCGGGTCTTCCTACGAGCAGTACTTC.

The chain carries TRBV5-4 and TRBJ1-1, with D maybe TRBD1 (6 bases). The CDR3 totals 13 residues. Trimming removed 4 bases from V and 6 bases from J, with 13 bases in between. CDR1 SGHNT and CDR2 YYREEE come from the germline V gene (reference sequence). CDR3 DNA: TGTGCCAGCAGCGTGACAGGAGTGCCTGAAGCTTTCTTT. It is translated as CASSVTGVPEAFF. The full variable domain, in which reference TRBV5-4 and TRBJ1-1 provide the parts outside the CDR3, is ETGVTQSPTHLIKTRGQQVTLRCSSQSGHNTVSWYQQALGQGPQFIFQYYREEENGRGNFPPRFSGLQFPNYSSELNVNALELDDSALYLCASSVTGVPEAFFGQGTRLTVV.

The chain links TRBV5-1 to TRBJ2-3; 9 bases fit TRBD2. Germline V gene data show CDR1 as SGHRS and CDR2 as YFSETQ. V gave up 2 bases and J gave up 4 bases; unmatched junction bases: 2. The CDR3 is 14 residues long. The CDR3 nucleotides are TGCGCCAGCAGCTTTAGCGGGAGCGCAGATACGCAGTATTTT. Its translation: CASSFSGSADTQYF.

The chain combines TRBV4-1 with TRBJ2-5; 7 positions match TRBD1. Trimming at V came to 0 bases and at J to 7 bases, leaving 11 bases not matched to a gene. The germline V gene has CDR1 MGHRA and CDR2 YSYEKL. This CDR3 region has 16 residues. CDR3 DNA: TGCGCCAGCAGCCAAGATGGGGACAGTCCGTGGCGGACCCAGTACTTC. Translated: CASSQDGDSPWRTQYF.

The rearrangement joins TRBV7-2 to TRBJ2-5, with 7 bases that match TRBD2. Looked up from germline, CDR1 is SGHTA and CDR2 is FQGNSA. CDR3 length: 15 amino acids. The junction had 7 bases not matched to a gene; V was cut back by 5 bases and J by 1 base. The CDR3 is CASSPRSGLQETQYF. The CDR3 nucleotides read TGTGCCAGCAGCCCACGTAGCGGGCTCCAAGAGACCCAGTACTTC.

The chain's CDR3 is CAISTGTLEREQYF. DNA for the CDR3: TGTGCCATCAGTACCGGGACCTTAGAGCGGGAGCAGTACTTC. V gene TRBV10-3 combines with J gene TRBJ2-5, with 8 bases identical to TRBD2. V lost 5 bases, J lost 11 bases, and 13 bases stayed unmatched. Germline V CDR1 and CDR2: ENHRY, SYGVKD. This CDR3 has 14 residues.

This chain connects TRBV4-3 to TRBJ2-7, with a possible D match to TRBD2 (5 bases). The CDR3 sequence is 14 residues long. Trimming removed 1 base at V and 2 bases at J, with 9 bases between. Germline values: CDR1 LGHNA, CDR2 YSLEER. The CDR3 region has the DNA TGCGCCAGCAGCCAAGTGCTGGAGGCCTACGAGCAGTACTTC. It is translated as CASSQVLEAYEQYF.

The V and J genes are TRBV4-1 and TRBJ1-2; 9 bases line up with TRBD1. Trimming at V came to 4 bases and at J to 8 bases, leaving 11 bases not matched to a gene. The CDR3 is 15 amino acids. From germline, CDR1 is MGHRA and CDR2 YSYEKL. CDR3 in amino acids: CASSLSPGQGLGYTF. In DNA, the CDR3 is TGCGCCAGCAGCCTGTCTCCGGGACAGGGACTAGGCTACACCTTC.

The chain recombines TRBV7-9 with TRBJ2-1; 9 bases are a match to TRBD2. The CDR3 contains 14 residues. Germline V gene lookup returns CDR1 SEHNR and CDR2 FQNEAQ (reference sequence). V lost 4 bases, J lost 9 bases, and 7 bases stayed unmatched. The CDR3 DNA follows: TGTGCCAGCAGCTCACTACCGACTAGCGGTGAGCAGTTCTTC. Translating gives CASSSLPTSGEQFF.

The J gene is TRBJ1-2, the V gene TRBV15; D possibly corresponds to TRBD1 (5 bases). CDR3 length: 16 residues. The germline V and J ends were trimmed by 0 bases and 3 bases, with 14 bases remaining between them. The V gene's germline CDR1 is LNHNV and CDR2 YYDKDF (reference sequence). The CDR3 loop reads CATSRDGRGWDYGYTF. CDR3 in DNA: TGTGCCACCAGCAGAGATGGTAGGGGATGGGACTATGGCTACACCTTC.

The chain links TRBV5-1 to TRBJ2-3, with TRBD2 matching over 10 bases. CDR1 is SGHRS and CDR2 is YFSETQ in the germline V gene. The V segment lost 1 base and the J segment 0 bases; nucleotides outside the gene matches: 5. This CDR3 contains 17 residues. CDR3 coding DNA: TGCGCCAGCAGCTTGTACCCTAGCGGGGGCAGCACAGATACGCAGTATTTT. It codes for CASSLYPSGGSTDTQYF.

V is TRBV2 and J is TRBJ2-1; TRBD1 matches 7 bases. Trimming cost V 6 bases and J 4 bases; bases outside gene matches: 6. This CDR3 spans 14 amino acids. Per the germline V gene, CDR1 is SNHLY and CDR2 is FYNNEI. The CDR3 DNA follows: TGTGCCAGCAGCCATCAGGGGGTATACAATGAGCAGTTCTTC. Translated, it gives CASSHQGVYNEQFF. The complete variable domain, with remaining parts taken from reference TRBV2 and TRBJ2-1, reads EPEVTQTPSHQVTQMGQEVILRCVPISNHLYFYWYRQILGQKVEFLVSFYNNEISEKSEIFDDQFSVERPDGSNFTLKIRSTKLEDSAMYFCASSHQGVYNEQFFGPGTRLTVL.

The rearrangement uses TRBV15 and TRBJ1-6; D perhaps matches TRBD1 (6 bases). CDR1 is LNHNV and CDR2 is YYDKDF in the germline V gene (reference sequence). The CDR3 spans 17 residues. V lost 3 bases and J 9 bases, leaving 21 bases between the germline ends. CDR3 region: CATSRTRGPTTGSPLHF. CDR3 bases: TGTGCCACCAGCAGGACCCGCGGACCGACGACAGGTTCACCCCTCCACTTT.

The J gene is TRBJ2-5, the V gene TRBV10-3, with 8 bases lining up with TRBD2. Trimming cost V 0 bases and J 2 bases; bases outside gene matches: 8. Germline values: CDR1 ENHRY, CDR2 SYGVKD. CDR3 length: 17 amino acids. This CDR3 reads CAISESILAGPQETQYF. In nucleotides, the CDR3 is TGTGCCATCAGTGAGTCGATTCTAGCGGGCCCTCAAGAGACCCAGTACTTC.

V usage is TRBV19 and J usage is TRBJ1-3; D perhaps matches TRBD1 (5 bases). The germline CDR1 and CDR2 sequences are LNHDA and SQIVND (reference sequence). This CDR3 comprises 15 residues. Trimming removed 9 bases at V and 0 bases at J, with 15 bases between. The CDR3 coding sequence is TGTGCCAGCCGACAGCTCTCTCCCTCTGGAAACACCATATATTTT. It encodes CASRQLSPSGNTIYF.

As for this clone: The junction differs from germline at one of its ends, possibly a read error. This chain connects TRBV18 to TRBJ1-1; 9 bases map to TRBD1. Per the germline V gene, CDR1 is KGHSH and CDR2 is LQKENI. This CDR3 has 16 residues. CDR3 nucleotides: TGTGCCTGCTCATTAGGGACAGGGACCATGAACACTGAAGCTTTCTTT. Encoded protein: CACSLGTGTMNTEAFF.

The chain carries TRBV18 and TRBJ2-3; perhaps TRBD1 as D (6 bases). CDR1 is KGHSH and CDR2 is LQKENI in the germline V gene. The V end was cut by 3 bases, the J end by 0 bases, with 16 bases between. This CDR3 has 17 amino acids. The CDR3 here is CASSPPGHSGSTDTQYF. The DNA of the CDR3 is TGTGCCAGCTCACCGCCGGGACACTCTGGGAGCACAGATACGCAGTATTTT.

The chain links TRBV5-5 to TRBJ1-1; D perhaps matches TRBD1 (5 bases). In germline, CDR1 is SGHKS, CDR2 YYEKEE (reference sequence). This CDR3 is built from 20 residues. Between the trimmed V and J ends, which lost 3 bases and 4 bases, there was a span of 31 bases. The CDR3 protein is CASSYPGPGRAPPRSTEAFF. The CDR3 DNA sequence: TGTGCCAGCAGCTACCCCGGTCCGGGCAGGGCCCCTCCCCGGAGCACTGAAGCTTTCTTT.

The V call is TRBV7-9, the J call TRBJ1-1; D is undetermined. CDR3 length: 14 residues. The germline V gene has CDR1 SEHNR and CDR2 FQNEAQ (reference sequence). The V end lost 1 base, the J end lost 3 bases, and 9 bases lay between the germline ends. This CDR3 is CASSLVQQDTEAFF. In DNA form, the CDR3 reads TGTGCCAGCAGCTTAGTCCAGCAGGACACTGAAGCTTTCTTT.

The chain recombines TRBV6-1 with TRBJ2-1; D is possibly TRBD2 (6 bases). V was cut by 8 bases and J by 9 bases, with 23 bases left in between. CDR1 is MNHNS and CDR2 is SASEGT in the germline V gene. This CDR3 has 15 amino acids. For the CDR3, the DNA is TGTGCCAGCGTCGGACTATCGCCCCGAAGCGGTGAGCAGTTCTTC. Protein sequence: CASVGLSPRSGEQFF.

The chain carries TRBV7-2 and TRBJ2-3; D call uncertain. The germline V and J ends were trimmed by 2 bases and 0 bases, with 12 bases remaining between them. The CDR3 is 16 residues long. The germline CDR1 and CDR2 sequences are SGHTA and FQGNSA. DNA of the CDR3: TGTGCCAGCAGCTTAAACGGAGACTCTAGCACAGATACGCAGTATTTT. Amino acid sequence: CASSLNGDSSTDTQYF.

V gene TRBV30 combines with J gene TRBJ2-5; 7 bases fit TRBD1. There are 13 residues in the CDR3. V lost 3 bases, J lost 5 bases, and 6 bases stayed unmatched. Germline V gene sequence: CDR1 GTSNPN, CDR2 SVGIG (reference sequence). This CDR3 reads CAWRAGGLETQYF. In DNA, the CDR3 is TGTGCCTGGAGGGCAGGGGGTCTGGAGACCCAGTACTTC.